This record covers a single TCR beta chain. As yet, its antigen is unknown. V shed 7 bases and J shed 3 bases, with 15 bases lying between them. The CDR3 is 14 amino acids. Germline CDR1 reads MNHNS; CDR2 reads SASEGT. Data came from immunoSEQ multiplex PCR; TCRdb stores just in-frame clones and leaves some out. The sample contains under 15,000 clones, roughly 72% of which appear only once. This entry comes from a study of a mutant IDH1 vaccine in newly diagnosed glioma. About the study: Following radiotherapy alone, or alongside temozolomide cycles, vaccination was started after an interval of 4-6 weeks. Before enrollment, patients got radiotherapy alone, temozolomide alone, or mostly the combination. V12 came at week 35, V13 at week 47.

Time point given: week 47, end of study. Topical imiquimod accompanied each vaccine dose, which consisted of 300 ug of mutant IDH1 20-mer peptide. Study-level results: Top peripheral T cell clonotype shifts appeared unrelated to pseudoprogression.

Sequenced here: PBMCs, sampled from a glioma patient whose treatment included an IDH1 peptide vaccine. This sequence originates from a woman in her forties with glioma. V usage is TRBV6-1 and J usage is TRBJ2-5; D is possibly TRBD2 (6 bases). The CDR3: CASTLGLGKETQYF. For the CDR3, the DNA is TGTGCCAGCACCTTGGGACTCGGAAAAGAGACCCAGTACTTC.